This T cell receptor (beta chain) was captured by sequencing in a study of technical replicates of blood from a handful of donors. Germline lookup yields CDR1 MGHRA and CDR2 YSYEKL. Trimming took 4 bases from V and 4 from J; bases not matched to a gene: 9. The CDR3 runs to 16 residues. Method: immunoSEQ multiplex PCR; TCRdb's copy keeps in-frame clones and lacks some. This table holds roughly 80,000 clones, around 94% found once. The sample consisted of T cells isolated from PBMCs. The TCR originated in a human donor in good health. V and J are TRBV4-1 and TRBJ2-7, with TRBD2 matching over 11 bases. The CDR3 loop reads CASSPSIAGGIYEQYF. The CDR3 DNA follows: TGCGCCAGCAGCCCCAGTATAGCGGGAGGGATATACGAGCAGTACTTC.